Presented here are 27 T cell receptor beta chains from one specimen sequenced in a study of response to subunit inactivated influenza vaccine. MiXCR, run by TCRdb on the RT-PCR reads, gives a single entry per CDR3 protein. The data show about 530,000 distinct CDR3 sequences, 12% seen once. Material: PBMCs from blood, obtained on the day of vaccination. The origin of the receptors is a man aged 45-65 years who received an inactivated influenza vaccine.

The chain has TRBV11-2 and TRBJ1-1, with a weak D call TRBD1 (5 bases). The CDR3 covers 18 residues. The V and J ends lost 6 bases and 0 bases respectively, with 23 bases between them. CDR1 SGHAT and CDR2 FQNNGV come from the germline V gene. CDR3 nucleotides: TGTGCCAGCAGTCGTAACCGGGCCATCCGGGGGTTGAACACTGAAGCTTTCTTT. Its protein is CASSRNRAIRGLNTEAFF. Supplemented by reference TRBV11-2 and TRBJ1-1, the full variable domain reads EAGVAQSPRYKIIEKRQSVAFWCNPISGHATLYWYQQILGQGPKLLIQFQNNGVVDDSQLPKDRFSAERLKGVDSTLKIQPAKLEDSAVYLCASSRNRAIRGLNTEAFFGQGTRLTVV.

By proportion, this clonotype is medium-sized. The chain carries TRBV5-6 and TRBJ2-3; D is ambiguous. Germline CDR1 reads SGHDT; CDR2 reads YYEEEE. With 5 bases removed from V and 4 bases from J, the gap between germline ends came to 5 bases. The CDR3 totals 11 residues. CDR3 DNA sequence: TGTGCCAGCAGTTTAGCAGATACGCAGTATTTT. This sequence encodes CASSLADTQYF.

The rearrangement links TRBV12-3 or TRBV12-4 to TRBJ1-2, with 8 positions matching TRBD1. The CDR3 totals 16 residues. Trimming took 4 bases from V and 0 from J; bases not matched to a gene: 7. The CDR3 region has the DNA TGTGCCAGCAGTTCACGGAGGACAGGGACTAACTATGGCTACACCTTC. Translating it yields CASSSRRTGTNYGYTF.

The table lists this clonotype with a few counts. V gene TRBV24-1 combines with J gene TRBJ2-1, with a tentative D call TRBD1 (5 bases). This CDR3 comprises 14 residues. V shed 7 bases and J shed 7 bases, with 16 bases lying between them. CDR1 and CDR2 (germline): KGHDR, SFDVKD. CDR3 sequence: CATSALEKGNEQFF. The CDR3 DNA follows: TGTGCCACCAGCGCCTTGGAGAAGGGGAATGAGCAGTTCTTC.

The chain carries TRBV2 and TRBJ2-2, with a tentative D call TRBD2 (5 bases). The germline CDR1 and CDR2 sequences are SNHLY and FYNNEI. V shed 7 bases and J shed 1 base, with 13 bases lying between them. The CDR3 runs to 15 residues. CDR3 loop: CASTEGRENTGELFF. The CDR3 region has the DNA TGTGCCAGCACCGAGGGTCGGGAGAACACCGGGGAGCTGTTTTTT. Filled out from reference TRBV2 and TRBJ2-2, the complete variable domain reads EPEVTQTPSHQVTQMGQEVILRCVPISNHLYFYWYRQILGQKVEFLVSFYNNEISEKSEIFDDQFSVERPDGSNFTLKIRSTKLEDSAMYFCASTEGRENTGELFFGEGSRLTVL.

This clonotype was picked up a small number of times. The V call is TRBV24-1, the J call TRBJ1-1; 11 bases map to TRBD1. The trim removed 5 bases at V and 5 bases at J, leaving 18 bases unmatched. CDR3 length: 19 residues. Per germline, CDR1 KGHDR and CDR2 SFDVKD. CDR3 amino acids: CATSAAPIQDRGRLTEAFF. For the CDR3, the DNA is TGTGCCACCAGTGCCGCGCCCATTCAGGACAGGGGGCGTTTAACTGAAGCTTTCTTT.

The chain recombines TRBV7-2 with TRBJ2-7; D is possibly TRBD1 or TRBD2 (6 bases each). The CDR3 totals 15 residues. V was pared by 6 bases and J by 0 bases, with 15 bases between. Germline V gene data show CDR1 as SGHTA and CDR2 as FQGNSA. Written as DNA, the CDR3 is TGTGCCAGCAGTCAGGGGACTTCTTACTCCTACGAGCAGTACTTC. Amino acids: CASSQGTSYSYEQYF.

This clonotype was found a few times. This rearrangement joins TRBV2 to TRBJ2-4; D is uncertain. Germline V CDR1 and CDR2: SNHLY, FYNNEI. The CDR3 has 12 residues. With 4 bases removed from V and 8 bases from J, the gap between germline ends came to 9 bases. The CDR3 DNA follows: TGTGCCAGCAGTGGTTCCCAAGACATTCAGTACTTC. This gives the protein CASSGSQDIQYF.

The V gene is TRBV28, the J gene TRBJ2-5; D is perhaps TRBD1 (7 bases). Per germline, CDR1 MDHEN and CDR2 SYDVKM. This CDR3 has 16 residues. The V end lost 3 bases, the J end lost 1 base, and 15 bases lay between the germline ends. CDR3 in DNA: TGTGCCAGCAGTTTCTGGCAGGGGGAGGCCCAAGAGACCCAGTACTTC. It codes for CASSFWQGEAQETQYF.

V is TRBV20-1 and J is TRBJ1-1; perhaps TRBD1 as D (6 bases). The CDR3 contains 14 residues. Trimming removed 6 bases at V and 0 bases at J, with 14 bases between. Germline CDR1 is DFQATT and CDR2 is SNEGSKA (reference sequence). The CDR3 spells CSAQRTVLNTEAFF. In DNA form, the CDR3 reads TGCAGTGCCCAAAGGACAGTTCTGAACACTGAAGCTTTCTTT.

This clonotype was detected a few times. This chain connects TRBV11-2 to TRBJ2-7, with 13 bases matching TRBD2. V was clipped by 5 bases and J by 9 bases; unmatched bases: 4. CDR1 is SGHAT, CDR2 FQNNGV, per germline. The CDR3 loop spans 13 amino acids. DNA of the CDR3: TGTGCCAGCAGCCCGGGGACTAGCGGGGTGCAGTACTTC. This sequence encodes CASSPGTSGVQYF.

The chain recombines TRBV5-1 with TRBJ1-3, with 9 bases that match TRBD1. The germline gives CDR1 SGHRS, CDR2 YFSETQ. With V trimmed by 3 bases and J by 0 bases, 4 bases remained unmatched. The CDR3 sequence is 16 residues long. DNA for the CDR3: TGCGCCAGCAGCTGGGGACAGGGAATCTCTGGAAACACCATATATTTT. Translation: CASSWGQGISGNTIYF.

The gene calls are TRBV7-9 and TRBJ2-1; 7 positions match TRBD2. In germline, CDR1 is SEHNR, CDR2 FQNEAQ (reference sequence). With V trimmed by 3 bases and J by 5 bases, 4 bases remained unmatched. The CDR3 contains 14 residues. In DNA form, the CDR3 reads TGTGCCAGCAGCTTGTCGACTAGCAACAATGAGCAGTTCTTC. Its translation: CASSLSTSNNEQFF.

This clonotype was counted only a few times. The chain links TRBV4-1 to TRBJ2-5, with D perhaps matching TRBD1 (6 bases). Germline V gene data show CDR1 as MGHRA and CDR2 as YSYEKL. The CDR3 consists of 14 residues. Trimming took 3 bases from V and 5 from J, leaving 13 bases between them. In nucleotides, the CDR3 is TGCGCCAGCAGCCAGTACAGGGTTATGGAGACCCAGTACTTC. It translates to CASSQYRVMETQYF.

This clonotype was counted ten times or more. The chain is built from TRBV10-2 and TRBJ2-2; no reliable D call. CDR1 is WSHSY, CDR2 SAAADI, per germline. CDR3 length: 17 amino acids. Trimming cost V 0 bases and J 5 bases, with 16 bases left between them. The CDR3 sequence: CASSESKLYLPTGELFF. CDR3 sequence (DNA): TGCGCCAGCAGTGAGTCGAAATTATATCTGCCAACCGGGGAGCTGTTTTTT.

In DNA, the CDR3 is TGTGCCAGCAGCACAGAAGGCGGACTAGCCAAAAACATTCAGTACTTC. Protein product: CASSTEGGLAKNIQYF. The chain combines TRBV7-2 with TRBJ2-4; D might be TRBD2 (5 bases). Per the germline V gene, CDR1 is SGHTA and CDR2 is FQGNSA. The CDR3 contains 16 residues. The V gene lost 5 bases and the J gene lost 0 bases, with 14 bases spanning the gap.

V and J are TRBV6-2 or TRBV6-3 and TRBJ2-1, with TRBD2 matching 7 bases. Trimming removed 7 bases from V and 6 bases from J; junction bases left unmatched: 24. Germline CDR1 MNHEY, CDR2 SVGEGT. CDR3 size: 19 residues. The DNA of the CDR3 is TGTGCCAGCACCCCATCCTTAGCGGGTGACCATTGGGTGGTCAATGAGCAGTTCTTC. Amino acid sequence: CASTPSLAGDHWVVNEQFF.

At least ten counts were recorded for this clonotype. This chain joins TRBV4-2 and TRBJ1-3; D is possibly TRBD1 (5 bases). Trimming removed 8 bases at V and 0 bases at J, with 14 bases between. The germline V gene has CDR1 LGHNA and CDR2 YNFKEQ. This CDR3 contains 15 residues. As DNA, the CDR3 is TGTGCCAGCGGAACAGGACTTTTCTCTGGAAACACCATATATTTT. This translates into CASGTGLFSGNTIYF.

The CDR3 region has the DNA TGCAGTGCTAGAGGACGGCGGGGGTCAGACAATGAGCAGTTCTTC. Protein sequence: CSARGRRGSDNEQFF. The chain couples TRBV20-1 to TRBJ2-1; 7 nucleotides agree with TRBD2. There are 15 residues in the CDR3. Germline assignment: CDR1 DFQATT and CDR2 SNEGSKA (reference sequence). V was pared by 1 base and J by 5 bases, with 8 bases of the junction left unmatched.

Many counts were recorded for this clonotype. The chain joins TRBV18 to TRBJ2-5, with 10 bases fitting TRBD2. V shed 8 bases and J 1 base; nucleotides not matched to a gene: 7. The CDR3 covers 15 residues. Germline V lookup: CDR1 KGHSH, CDR2 LQKENI. CDR3 region: CASSPLAGGQETQYF. CDR3 nucleotide sequence: TGTGCCAGCAGCCCCTTAGCGGGGGGCCAAGAGACCCAGTACTTC. Using reference TRBV18 and TRBJ2-5 for the parts outside the CDR3, the full variable domain is NAGVMQNPRHLVRRRGQEARLRCSPMKGHSHVYWYRQLPEEGLKFMVYLQKENIIDESGMPKERFSAEFPKEGPSILRIQQVVRGDSAAYFCASSPLAGGQETQYFGPGTRLLVL.

This chain links TRBV7-2 with TRBJ2-1; 9 positions match TRBD2. The CDR3 loop spans 15 amino acids. From germline, CDR1 is SGHTA and CDR2 FQGNSA. V lost 10 bases and J lost 7; bases outside the gene matches: 14. The CDR3 here is CANIIGREGRNEQFF. CDR3 nucleotide sequence: TGTGCCAATATAATTGGGCGGGAGGGCCGGAATGAGCAGTTCTTC.

In this sample, this clonotype turned up a few times. In nucleotides, the CDR3 is TGTGCCAGCATGTGGAACCAACAAGCCGGGCAGTACTTC. Its translation: CASMWNQQAGQYF. The rearrangement joins TRBV2 to TRBJ2-7; no definite D call. The CDR3 runs to 13 residues. V dropped 7 bases and J dropped 9 bases, with 19 bases sitting between them. CDR1 and CDR2 from the germline V gene are SNHLY and FYNNEI.

This clonotype was detected once. This chain uses TRBV7-9 with TRBJ2-7, with D perhaps assigned TRBD1 or TRBD2 (5 bases each). V was trimmed by 2 bases and J by 5 bases, leaving 16 bases between them. CDR3 size: 15 residues. From germline, CDR1 is SEHNR and CDR2 FQNEAQ (reference sequence). Written as DNA, the CDR3 is TGTGCCAGCAGCTTATCCCGGGGCGGCAGGGACGAGCAGTACTTC. Translated, it gives CASSLSRGGRDEQYF.

The rearrangement links TRBV12-3 or TRBV12-4 to TRBJ2-2, with D possibly being TRBD1 (5 bases). The length of the CDR3 is 16 residues. The V end lost 2 bases, the J end lost 5 bases, and 15 bases lay between the germline ends. CDR3 nucleotide sequence: TGTGCCAGCAGTTTAAGCGTGACAGTAGTTACCGGGGAGCTGTTTTTT. Its translation: CASSLSVTVVTGELFF.

There are a few counts of this clonotype. The rearrangement joins TRBV7-2 to TRBJ2-7, with 7 nucleotides matching TRBD2. Germline loops: CDR1 SGHTA, CDR2 FQGNSA. The CDR3 is 17 amino acids. The V gene end was trimmed by 4 bases and the J gene end by 0 bases; junction bases not matched to a gene: 12. CDR3 loop: CASSSNPTSAVSYEQYF. DNA of the CDR3: TGTGCCAGCAGCTCCAATCCCACTAGCGCTGTCTCCTACGAGCAGTACTTC.

This clonotype was counted many times. This chain connects TRBV10-3 to TRBJ2-1; 10 bases line up with TRBD2. This CDR3 spans 14 amino acids. Germline trimming cut 6 bases from V and 9 bases from J; bases unmatched to any gene: 8. Germline loops: CDR1 ENHRY, CDR2 SYGVKD. The CDR3 loop is CAISVAGGRGEQFF. CDR3 DNA: TGTGCCATCAGCGTAGCGGGGGGAAGAGGTGAGCAGTTCTTC.

In this sample, this clonotype turned up many times. This CDR3 is CASSTFAGDTQYF. DNA for the CDR3: TGTGCCAGCAGCACTTTCGCGGGTGATACGCAGTATTTT. This sequence joins TRBV11-3 and TRBJ2-3; D is possibly TRBD2 (5 bases). The CDR3 is 13 amino acids. V lost 5 bases and J 6 bases, leaving 12 bases between the germline ends. Looked up from germline, CDR1 is SGHNT and CDR2 is YENEEA. Full variable domain (outside the CDR3, taken from reference TRBV11-3 and TRBJ2-3): EAGVVQSPRYKIIEKKQPVAFWCNPISGHNTLYWYLQNLGQGPELLIRYENEEAVDDSQLPKDRFSAERLKGVDSTLKIQPAELGDSAVYLCASSTFAGDTQYFGPGTRLTVL.